The 11 T cell receptor beta chains below all came from one sample that was sequenced in a study of T cell changes during pregnancy in multiple sclerosis. The protocol was immunoSEQ multiplex PCR, while the TCRdb copy is restricted to in-frame clones and leaves out a portion. Here the sample spans about 28,000 clones, roughly 89% being singletons. This material consisted of CD4+ T cells from peripheral blood mononuclear cells, taken in the first trimester of pregnancy. These receptor sequences come from a female donor in good health, enrolled as a control in a pregnancy study.

The V call is TRBV7-9, the J call TRBJ1-5; tentatively, D is TRBD1 (5 bases). CDR1 SEHNR and CDR2 FQNEAQ come from the germline V gene (reference sequence). The germline V and J ends were trimmed by 1 base and 4 bases, with 8 bases remaining between them. The CDR3 contains 14 residues. The CDR3 DNA sequence: TGTGCCAGCAGCTTAGGCGACAGTAATCAGCCCCAGCATTTT. This codes for CASSLGDSNQPQHF.

The J gene is TRBJ1-6, the V gene TRBV18, with 8 bases lining up with TRBD1. The germline V gene encodes CDR1 KGHSH and CDR2 LQKENI. Germline trimming cut 5 bases from V and 10 bases from J; bases unmatched to any gene: 7. The CDR3 spans 14 residues. The CDR3 coding sequence is TGTGCCAGCTCATCCCAGGACAGGGACTCACCCCTCCACTTT. Its protein product is CASSSQDRDSPLHF. Full variable domain (rest looked up from reference TRBV18 and TRBJ1-6): NAGVMQNPRHLVRRRGQEARLRCSPMKGHSHVYWYRQLPEEGLKFMVYLQKENIIDESGMPKERFSAEFPKEGPSILRIQQVVRGDSAAYFCASSSQDRDSPLHFGNGTRLTVT.

This chain uses TRBV6-6 with TRBJ1-3, with 7 nucleotides matching TRBD1. Trimming at V came to 9 bases and at J to 0 bases, leaving 11 bases not matched to a gene. This CDR3 is built from 16 residues. Germline V lookup: CDR1 MNHNY, CDR2 SVGAGI (reference sequence). In DNA form, the CDR3 reads TGTGCCAGTCTACAGGGGATGGCCCTCTCTGGAAACACCATATATTTT. Its protein is CASLQGMALSGNTIYF.

The chain uses TRBV18 and TRBJ2-1; 7 positions match TRBD2. Germline assignment: CDR1 KGHSH and CDR2 LQKENI. The CDR3 has 14 residues. V lost 5 bases and J lost 5; bases outside the gene matches: 6. The chain's CDR3 is CASSGGSQNNEQFF. CDR3 bases: TGTGCCAGCTCAGGCGGGAGCCAAAACAATGAGCAGTTCTTC.

The chain has TRBV27 and TRBJ2-7; 9 bases line up with TRBD2. The CDR3 spans 14 residues. Germline V gives CDR1 MNHEY, CDR2 SMNVEV (reference sequence). V shed 10 bases and J 4 bases; nucleotides not matched to a gene: 11. The CDR3 loop is CANSPGLAGYEQYF. CDR3 DNA: TGTGCCAACTCCCCGGGACTAGCAGGATACGAGCAGTACTTC.

This clone was observed a few times. The CDR3 DNA is TGTGCCATCAGCGAGACTAGCGGGATGGGCGGGGAGCTGTTTTTT. This sequence encodes CAISETSGMGGELFF. The rearrangement joins TRBV10-3 to TRBJ2-2; 11 bases are shared with TRBD2. Trimming cost V 6 bases and J 7 bases; bases outside gene matches: 7. The CDR3 spans 15 residues. Germline V gives CDR1 ENHRY, CDR2 SYGVKD.

This sequence joins TRBV2 and TRBJ2-7; possible D gene TRBD1, 5 bases. The V end was cut by 7 bases, the J end by 3 bases, with 16 bases between. Germline V lookup: CDR1 SNHLY, CDR2 FYNNEI. The CDR3 consists of 14 residues. In DNA, the CDR3 is TGTGCCAGCAAATCGTGGCAGGGTAACTACGAGCAGTACTTC. It codes for CASKSWQGNYEQYF.

This clone was seen once. The rearrangement joins TRBV5-1 to TRBJ1-6, with a possible D match to TRBD1 (6 bases). V was clipped by 4 bases and J by 8 bases, with 13 bases between them. The germline V gene encodes CDR1 SGHRS and CDR2 YFSETQ. The CDR3 has 14 residues. Here the CDR3 reads CASSQYNRDSPLHF. CDR3 bases: TGCGCCAGCAGCCAATATAACAGGGATTCACCCCTCCACTTT. Together with reference TRBV5-1 and TRBJ1-6, the CDR3 gives the full variable domain: KAGVTQTPRYLIKTRGQQVTLSCSPISGHRSVSWYQQTPGQGLQFLFEYFSETQRNKGNFPGRFSGRQFSNSRSEMNVSTLELGDSALYLCASSQYNRDSPLHFGNGTRLTVT.

The V gene is TRBV29-1, the J gene TRBJ2-1, with D possibly TRBD2 on 5 matching bases. Germline V gene sequence: CDR1 SQVTM, CDR2 ANQGSEA. Trimming took 3 bases from V and 5 from J, leaving 11 bases between them. The CDR3 is 13 amino acids. The CDR3 DNA sequence: TGCAGCGTTGAGACTACCGTCCACAATGAGCAGTTCTTC. Its protein product is CSVETTVHNEQFF.

The table lists this clone with a count of one. The rearrangement links TRBV6-5 to TRBJ1-2; D is possibly TRBD1 (5 bases). Germline V gene sequence: CDR1 MNHEY, CDR2 SVGAGI. The CDR3 is made up of 15 amino acids. Trimming cost V 7 bases and J 0 bases, with 15 bases left between them. This chain's CDR3 is CASTPSRQSNYGYTF. The CDR3 DNA is TGTGCCAGCACCCCGAGTAGACAGTCTAACTATGGCTACACCTTC.

This clone was seen once. The chain is built from TRBV6-1 and TRBJ2-1, with 7 positions matching TRBD2. Per germline, CDR1 MNHNS and CDR2 SASEGT. With V trimmed by 6 bases and J by 2 bases, 7 bases remained unmatched. The CDR3 is made up of 15 amino acids. The CDR3 is CASRNGGSTYNEQFF. As DNA, the CDR3 is TGTGCCAGCAGGAATGGCGGGAGTACCTACAATGAGCAGTTCTTC.